This paragraph covers one T cell receptor (beta chain) sequence. Extracted RNA was reverse transcribed into cDNA, the sequencing template. Sequenced by immunoSEQ multiplex PCR; TCRdb stores in-frame clones only, minus some. This table has 180,000 or so clones, 50% to 75% appearing once. This record belongs to a study of CD8+ T cells in alopecia areata. Treatment described: oral pan-JAK inhibitor, 5-10 mg twice daily. This CDR3 has 16 amino acids. CDR1 and CDR2 from the germline V gene are SGDLS and YYNGEE. Trimming took off 0 bases at V and 0 bases at J, with 10 bases between the two ends. The source material was CD4+ T cells sorted from blood, sampled at approximately week 60, from a patient treated with tofacitinib. The chain is built from TRBV9 and TRBJ1-3; D remains unclear. This TCR derives from a human donor with alopecia areata. The CDR3 is CASSVGTGSSGNTIYF. The CDR3 nucleotides are TGTGCCAGCAGCGTAGGGACTGGGAGCTCTGGAAACACCATATATTTT.